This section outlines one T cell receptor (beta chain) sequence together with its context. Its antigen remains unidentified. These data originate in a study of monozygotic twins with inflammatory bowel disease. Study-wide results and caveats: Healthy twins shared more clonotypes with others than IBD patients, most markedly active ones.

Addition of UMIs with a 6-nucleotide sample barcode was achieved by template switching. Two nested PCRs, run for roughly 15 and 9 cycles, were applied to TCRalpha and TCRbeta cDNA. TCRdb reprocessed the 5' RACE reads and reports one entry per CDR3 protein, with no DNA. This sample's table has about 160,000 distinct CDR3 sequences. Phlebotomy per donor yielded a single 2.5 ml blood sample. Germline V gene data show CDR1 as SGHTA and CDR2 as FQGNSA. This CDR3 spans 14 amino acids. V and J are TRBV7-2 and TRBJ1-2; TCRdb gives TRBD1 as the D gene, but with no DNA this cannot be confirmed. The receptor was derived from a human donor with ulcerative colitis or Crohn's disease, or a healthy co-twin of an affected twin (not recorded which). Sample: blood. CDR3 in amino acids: CASTLVGGNYGYTF.